This T cell receptor (beta chain) was observed in a study of blood T cells in healthy people across ages. The study's findings and limits: Observed TCR beta diversity showed a strong correlation with the percentage of naive T cells as measured by flow cytometry.

Every participating donor contributed roughly 10 milliliters of peripheral blood through a draw. This clonotype showed up just once. The antigen is undetermined. Alongside a J-beta primer mix, a sample-barcoded 5' primer served in a second PCR lasting about 6 to 12 cycles. The authors tagged each cDNA molecule using a template-switch adaptor with 12 random nucleotides. Each sample yielded at least 2.5 million CDR3-containing paired-end reads. TCRdb fed the 5' RACE reads into MiXCR, producing one record per CDR3 protein. Of roughly 2 million distinct CDR3 sequences in the sample, roughly 49% were seen once. The CDR3 runs to 16 residues. Trimming cost V 4 bases and J 2 bases; bases outside gene matches: 9. CDR1 and CDR2 from the germline V gene are MNHEY and SMNVEV (reference sequence).

Sequenced material: blood. The V call is TRBV27, the J call TRBJ1-2; 8 bases line up with TRBD1. This sequence was found in a woman between 40 and 50 years old in good health. This CDR3 is CASSSGQGGPNYGYTF. DNA for the CDR3: TGTGCCAGCAGTTCCGGACAGGGAGGGCCGAACTATGGCTACACCTTC.